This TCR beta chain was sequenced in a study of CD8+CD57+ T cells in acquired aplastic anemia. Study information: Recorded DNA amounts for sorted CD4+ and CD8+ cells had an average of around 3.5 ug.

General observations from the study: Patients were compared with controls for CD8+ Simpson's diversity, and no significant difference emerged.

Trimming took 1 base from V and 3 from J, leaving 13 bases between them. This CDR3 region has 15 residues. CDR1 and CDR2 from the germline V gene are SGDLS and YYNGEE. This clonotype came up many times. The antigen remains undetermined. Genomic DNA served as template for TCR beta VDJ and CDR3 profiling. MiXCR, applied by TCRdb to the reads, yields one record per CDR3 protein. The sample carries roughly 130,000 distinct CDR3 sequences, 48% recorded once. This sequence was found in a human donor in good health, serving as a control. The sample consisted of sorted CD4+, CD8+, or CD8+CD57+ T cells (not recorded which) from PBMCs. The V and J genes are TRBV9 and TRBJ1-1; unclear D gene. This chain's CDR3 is CASSVSSQEYTEAFF. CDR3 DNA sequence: TGTGCCAGCAGCGTAAGTAGTCAGGAGTACACTGAAGCTTTCTTT.